This record looks at one T cell receptor (beta chain) sequence and its context. This record belongs to a study of regulatory T cells in long-lasting Graves disease. The overall study: Patients with new Graves' disease had used antithyroid drugs below 3 months.

Building the TCR beta libraries relied on iRepertoire HTBI primers, and CDR3 regions underwent Arm-PCR. TCRdb fed the multiplex PCR reads into MiXCR, producing one record per CDR3 protein. The table records hundreds of thousands of distinct CDR3 sequences, 15% to 20% of them present only once. Time point defined: newly diagnosed GD, antithyroid drugs for less than 3 months. PBMC RNA was the source of the TCR library. These data were also filed under a second study, of T cells in Graves' hyperthyroidism and ophthalmopathy. This second study notes: Stable hyperthyroidism: no ophthalmopathy progression over 18 months of follow-up. It was uncontrolled infection, other autoimmune disease, pregnancy or lactation that excluded patients.

Sequenced here: peripheral blood mononuclear cells (PBMCs), sampled at new diagnosis, from a patient treated with antithyroid drugs. The origin of this receptor is a woman in her twenties or thirties with Graves disease.

The CDR3 region is CASSLVVAANPPLHF. DNA of the CDR3: TGTGCCAGCAGCTTAGTGGTCGCAGCGAATCCACCCCTCCACTTT. The chain couples TRBV7-8 to TRBJ1-6; no clear D. With 1 base removed from V and 11 bases from J, the gap between germline ends came to 15 bases. In germline, CDR1 is SGHVS, CDR2 FQNEAQ. The CDR3 totals 15 residues.